This T cell receptor (beta chain) was obtained from a study of early T cells in non-severe SARS-CoV-2 infection. Germline V gene sequence: CDR1 SQVTM, CDR2 ANQGSEA. Trimming removed 7 bases at V and 8 bases at J, with 11 bases between. The CDR3 runs 10 residues. Tagging with unique molecular identifiers was applied to individual cDNA molecules. TCRdb re-analysed the 5' RACE reads in MiXCR, keeping a single row per CDR3 protein. The sample has fewer than 120,000 distinct CDR3 sequences, about 12% seen once. This sequence joins TRBV29-1 and TRBJ1-1; D unclear. The sequence was collected from an adult who was a healthcare worker with PCR-confirmed SARS-CoV-2 infection or an uninfected control (not recorded which). The starting material was whole blood, obtained at baseline. The CDR3 DNA follows: TGCAGCGGGGAGAGAGACGAAGCTTTCTTT. Protein: CSGERDEAFF.